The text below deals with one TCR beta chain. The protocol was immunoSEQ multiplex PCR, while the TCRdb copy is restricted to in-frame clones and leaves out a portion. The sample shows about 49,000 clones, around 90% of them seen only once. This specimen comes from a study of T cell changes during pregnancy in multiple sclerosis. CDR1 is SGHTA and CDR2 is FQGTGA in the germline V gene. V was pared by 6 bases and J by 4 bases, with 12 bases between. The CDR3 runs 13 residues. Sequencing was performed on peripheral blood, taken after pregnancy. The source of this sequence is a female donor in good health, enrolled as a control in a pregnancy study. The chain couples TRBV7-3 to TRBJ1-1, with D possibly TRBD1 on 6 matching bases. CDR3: CASSYKQGTEAFF. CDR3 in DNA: TGTGCCAGCAGTTATAAACAGGGCACTGAAGCTTTCTTT.